This T cell receptor beta chain is drawn from a study of Ad26.COV2.S vaccination and SARS-CoV-2 variants (dated by TCRdb to 2020 to 2023). With regard to the full study: Donors in the vaccine arm were drawn from COV1001, a phase I-IIa trial of Ad26.COV2.S in healthy adults that was multicentre, randomized, double-blind and placebo-controlled. Participants in the trial were split at random into five groups of five each, receiving low-dose or high-dose Ad26.COV2.S once or twice, or else placebo on both occasions. Ad26.COV2.S was given intramuscularly at 5x10^10 or 1x10^11 viral particles, as a single shot or as two shots 56 days apart. Throughout the experiments and outcome assessment, investigators stayed blinded to trial group allocation. The specificity and breadth of SARS-CoV-2-reactive T cell receptors after Ad26.COV2.S vaccination were assessed by TCRbeta repertoire sequencing. The TCR-sequenced set comprised about 30 samples: about 19 Ad26.COV2.S vaccine recipients, 5 placebo recipients and 8 SARS-CoV-2 convalescent individuals.

A distance of 13 bases separates the germline ends of V and J, which lose 0 bases and 8 bases respectively. The CDR3 goes from the cysteine to the phenylalanine over 15 residues. Only CDR3 DNA remains: 45 bases, in frame from the first base. For CDR1 and CDR2, the germline V gene lists SGHTA and FQGTGA. Details on this clone: Its antigen target is currently unknown. No much larger clonotype is one base removed from it; base qualities were not supplied.

According to the study, the label for this sample's treatment or condition signals: about 20 received Ad26.COV2.S at low or high dose, single or two shots; roughly five received placebo; per-sample allocation not given. For vaccine and placebo recipients, repertoires were sequenced using samples collected on day 63 after the first injection. Cohort 1b enrolled roughly 25 adults aged 18-55 years at a single site in Boston, USA, between 29 July and 7 August 2020. Ad26.COV2.S consisted of a replication-incompetent adenovirus type 26 vector by which a prefusion-stabilized SARS-CoV-2 spike protein from the original Wuhan strain was expressed. The immunoSEQ Assay was the method used to sequence TCRbeta CDR3 regions. After extraction, genomic DNA underwent amplification by bias-controlled multiplex PCR, followed by high-throughput sequencing. In the authors' own workflow: To quantify the absolute abundance of each unique TCRbeta CDR3 region, sequences were collapsed and filtered. T cell fraction was estimated by normalizing TCRbeta template counts to usable DNA, with usable DNA measured through amplification of reference genes found in all nucleated cells. Repertoire TCRs were annotated as SARS-CoV-2-specific by exact matching of V gene, CDR3 amino acid sequence and J gene to a known reactive TCR set. MIRA supplied the reference SARS-CoV-2 TCR set, which was filtered for enrichment in COVID-19-positive ImmuneCODE repertoires so that public or cross-reactive TCRs were removed. Based on the MIRA antigens, annotated TCRs were further analysed at the level of specific ORF or position within ORF. Breadth was defined as annotated unique rearrangements over total unique productive rearrangements; depth was the summed frequency of those rearrangements. Two-sided Wilcoxon rank-sum tests were used to compare TCR breadth between groups. Sourced from immuneACCESS, this table was stored by TCRdb with only in-frame sequences that have V and J called. A share of the clones is absent; for the studies checked, an unresolved V gene accounts for under half, and the remainder has no known explanation. V and J calls and clone size are as listed in that table; D and trimming were resolved from the DNA. The sample yields about 450,000 clones; about 91% were counted once. Jointly, the top ten make up roughly 2.5% of the sample.

What the study reported, not specific to this receptor: The study was not powered for comparison of responses between vaccine doses or regimens. After vaccination, substantial breadth of spike-specific CD8+ and CD4+ T cell responses was reported. Compared with placebo recipients, Ad26.COV2.S recipients showed higher spike-specific TCR breadth (P = 0.0014). The authors noted that total T cell responses may have been underestimated by the TCR breadth and depth analyses. Comparable non-spike TCR breadth was observed between vaccine and placebo recipients, consistent with only spike being contained in the vaccine.

The chain is encoded by TRBV7-3 joined to TRBJ1-4; TRBD1 is possibly the D segment (6 matching bases). The TCR was taken from a person aged 18-65 years who received the Ad26.COV2.S COVID-19 vaccine or a placebo. This specimen consisted of peripheral blood, obtained in a trial of Ad26.COV2.S vaccine versus placebo. The CDR3 amino acid sequence is: CASSLTGAPGEKLFF. The DNA reads TGTGCCAGCAGCTTAACGGGGGCGCCGGGGGAAAAACTGTTTTTT. With all but the CDR3 taken from the reference TRBV7-3 and TRBJ1-4 genes, the full variable domain is: GAGVSQTPSNKVTEKGKYVELRCDPISGHTALYWYRQSLGQGPEFLIYFQGTGAADDSGLPNDRFFAVRPEGSVSTLKIQRTERGDSAVYLCASSLTGAPGEKLFFGSGTQLSVL.